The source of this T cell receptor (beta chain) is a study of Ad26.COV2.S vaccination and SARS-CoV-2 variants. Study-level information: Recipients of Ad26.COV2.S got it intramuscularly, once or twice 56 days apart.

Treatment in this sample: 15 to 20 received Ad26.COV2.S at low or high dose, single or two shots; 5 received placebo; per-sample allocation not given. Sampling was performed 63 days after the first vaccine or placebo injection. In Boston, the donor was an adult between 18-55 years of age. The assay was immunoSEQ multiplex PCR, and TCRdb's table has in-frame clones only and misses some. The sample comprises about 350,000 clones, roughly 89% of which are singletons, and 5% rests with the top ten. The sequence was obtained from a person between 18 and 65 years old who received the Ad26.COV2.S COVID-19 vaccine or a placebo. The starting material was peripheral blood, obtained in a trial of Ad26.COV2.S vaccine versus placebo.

CDR3 sequence (DNA): TGTGCCAGCAACACCCAAAAAATCTCTGGAAACACCATATATTTT. Translation: CASNTQKISGNTIYF. V gene TRBV28 combines with J gene TRBJ1-3; D unclear. This CDR3 comprises 15 residues. Deletions cut 7 bases from V and 0 bases from J, with 13 bases between. Germline V CDR1 and CDR2: MDHEN, SYDVKM.